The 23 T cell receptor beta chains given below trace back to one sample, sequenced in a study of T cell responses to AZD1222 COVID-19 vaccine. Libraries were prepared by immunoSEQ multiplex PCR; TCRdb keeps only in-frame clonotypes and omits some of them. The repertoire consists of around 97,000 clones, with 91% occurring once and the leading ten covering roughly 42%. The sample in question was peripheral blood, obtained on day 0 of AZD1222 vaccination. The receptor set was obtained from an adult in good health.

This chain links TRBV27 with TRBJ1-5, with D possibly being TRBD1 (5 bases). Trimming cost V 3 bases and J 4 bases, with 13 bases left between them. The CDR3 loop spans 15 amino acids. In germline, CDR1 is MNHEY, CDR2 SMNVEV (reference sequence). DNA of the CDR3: TGTGCCAGCAGTTTGAGGGCAGGGTTAAATCAGCCCCAGCATTTT. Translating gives CASSLRAGLNQPQHF.

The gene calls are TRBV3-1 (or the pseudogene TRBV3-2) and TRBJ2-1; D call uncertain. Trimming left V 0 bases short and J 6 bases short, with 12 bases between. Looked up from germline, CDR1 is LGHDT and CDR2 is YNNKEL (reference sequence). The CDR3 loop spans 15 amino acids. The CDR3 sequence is CASSQDIGFSNEQFF. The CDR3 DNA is TGTGCCAGCAGCCAAGATATCGGATTTTCCAATGAGCAGTTCTTC.

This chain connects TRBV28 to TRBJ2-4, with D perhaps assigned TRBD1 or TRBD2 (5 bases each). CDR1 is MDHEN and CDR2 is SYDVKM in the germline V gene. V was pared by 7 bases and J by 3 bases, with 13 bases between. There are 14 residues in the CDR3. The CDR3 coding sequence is TGTGCCAGCAACAGGCCTGGGGGCAAAAACATTCAGTACTTC. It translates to CASNRPGGKNIQYF.

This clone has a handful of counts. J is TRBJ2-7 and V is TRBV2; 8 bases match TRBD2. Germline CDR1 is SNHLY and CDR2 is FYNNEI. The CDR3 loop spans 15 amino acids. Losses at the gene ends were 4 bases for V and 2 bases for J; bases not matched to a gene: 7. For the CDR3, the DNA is TGTGCCAGCAGTGTACTAGCGGCAGTTACCTACGAGCAGTACTTC. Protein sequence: CASSVLAAVTYEQYF.

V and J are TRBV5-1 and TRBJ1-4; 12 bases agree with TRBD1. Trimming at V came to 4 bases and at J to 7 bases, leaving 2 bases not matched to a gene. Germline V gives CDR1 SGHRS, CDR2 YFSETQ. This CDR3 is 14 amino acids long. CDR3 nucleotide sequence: TGCGCCAGCAGCATGGGACAGGGGGCTGAAAAACTGTTTTTT. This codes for CASSMGQGAEKLFF.

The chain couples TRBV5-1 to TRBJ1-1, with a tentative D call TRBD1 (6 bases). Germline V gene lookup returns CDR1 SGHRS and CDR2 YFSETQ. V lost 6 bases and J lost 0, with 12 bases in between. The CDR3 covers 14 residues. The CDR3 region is CASNTGYLNTEAFF. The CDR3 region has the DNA TGCGCCAGCAATACAGGGTACCTGAACACTGAAGCTTTCTTT. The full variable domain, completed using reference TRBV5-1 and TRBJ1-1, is KAGVTQTPRYLIKTRGQQVTLSCSPISGHRSVSWYQQTPGQGLQFLFEYFSETQRNKGNFPGRFSGRQFSNSRSEMNVSTLELGDSALYLCASNTGYLNTEAFFGQGTRLTVV.

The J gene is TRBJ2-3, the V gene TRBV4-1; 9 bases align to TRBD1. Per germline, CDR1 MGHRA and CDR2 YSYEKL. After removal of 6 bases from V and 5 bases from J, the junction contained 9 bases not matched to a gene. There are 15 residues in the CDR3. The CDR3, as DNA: TGCGCCAGCAGTCCGGACAGGGGCCCCGGAGATACGCAGTATTTT. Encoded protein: CASSPDRGPGDTQYF.

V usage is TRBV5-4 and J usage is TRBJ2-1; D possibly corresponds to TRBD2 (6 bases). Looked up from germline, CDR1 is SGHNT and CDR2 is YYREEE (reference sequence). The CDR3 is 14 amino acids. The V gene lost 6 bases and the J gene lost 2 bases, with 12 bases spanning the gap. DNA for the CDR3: TGTGCCAGCAATGAGGAGGGTGCCTACAATGAGCAGTTCTTC. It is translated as CASNEEGAYNEQFF.

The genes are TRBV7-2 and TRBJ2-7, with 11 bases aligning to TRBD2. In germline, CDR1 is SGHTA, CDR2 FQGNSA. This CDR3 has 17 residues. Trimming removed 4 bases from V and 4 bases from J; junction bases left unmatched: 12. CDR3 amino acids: CASSSLVLSGRGYEQYF. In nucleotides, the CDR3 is TGTGCCAGCAGCTCCTTAGTCCTTAGCGGGAGGGGTTACGAGCAGTACTTC.

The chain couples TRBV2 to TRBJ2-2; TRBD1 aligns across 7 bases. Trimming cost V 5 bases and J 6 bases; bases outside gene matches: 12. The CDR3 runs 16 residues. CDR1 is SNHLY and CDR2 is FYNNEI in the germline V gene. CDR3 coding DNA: TGTGCCAGCAGTCGACAGGGCGGCTCAAGCGCCGGGGAGCTGTTTTTT. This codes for CASSRQGGSSAGELFF. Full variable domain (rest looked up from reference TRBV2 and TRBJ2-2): EPEVTQTPSHQVTQMGQEVILRCVPISNHLYFYWYRQILGQKVEFLVSFYNNEISEKSEIFDDQFSVERPDGSNFTLKIRSTKLEDSAMYFCASSRQGGSSAGELFFGEGSRLTVL.

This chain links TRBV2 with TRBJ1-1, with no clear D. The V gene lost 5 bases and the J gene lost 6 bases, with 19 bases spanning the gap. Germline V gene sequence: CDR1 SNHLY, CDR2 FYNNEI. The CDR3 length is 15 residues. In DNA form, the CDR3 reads TGTGCCAGCAGTTTCCTAACGACTGGAGGCTCTGAAGCTTTCTTT. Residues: CASSFLTTGGSEAFF.

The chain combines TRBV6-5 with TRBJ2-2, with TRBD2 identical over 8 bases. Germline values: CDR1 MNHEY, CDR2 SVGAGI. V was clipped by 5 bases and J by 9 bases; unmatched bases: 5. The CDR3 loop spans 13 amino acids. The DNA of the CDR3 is TGTGCCAGCAGTCCCCTTAGCGGGAGGGAGCTGTTTTTT. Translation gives CASSPLSGRELFF.

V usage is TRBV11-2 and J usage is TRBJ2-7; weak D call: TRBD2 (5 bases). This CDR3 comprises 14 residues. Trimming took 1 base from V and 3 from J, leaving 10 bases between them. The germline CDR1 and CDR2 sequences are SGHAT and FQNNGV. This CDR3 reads CASSLAVGSYEQYF. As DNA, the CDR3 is TGTGCCAGCAGCTTAGCGGTAGGGAGCTACGAGCAGTACTTC. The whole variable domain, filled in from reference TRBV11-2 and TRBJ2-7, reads EAGVAQSPRYKIIEKRQSVAFWCNPISGHATLYWYQQILGQGPKLLIQFQNNGVVDDSQLPKDRFSAERLKGVDSTLKIQPAKLEDSAVYLCASSLAVGSYEQYFGPGTRLTVT.

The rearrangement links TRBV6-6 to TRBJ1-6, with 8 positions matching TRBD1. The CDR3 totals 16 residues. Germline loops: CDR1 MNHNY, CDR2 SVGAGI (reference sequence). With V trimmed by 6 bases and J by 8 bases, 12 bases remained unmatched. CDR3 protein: CASSPTTGVQDSPLHF. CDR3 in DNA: TGTGCCAGCAGCCCCACGACAGGGGTTCAGGATTCACCCCTCCACTTT.

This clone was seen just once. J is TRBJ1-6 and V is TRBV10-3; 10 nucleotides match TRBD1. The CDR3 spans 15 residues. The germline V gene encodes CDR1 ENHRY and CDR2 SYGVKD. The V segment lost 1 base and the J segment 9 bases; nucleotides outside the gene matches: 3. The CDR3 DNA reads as TGTGCCATCAGTGAGTTTGACAGGGGGCCTTCACCCCTCCACTTT. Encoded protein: CAISEFDRGPSPLHF.

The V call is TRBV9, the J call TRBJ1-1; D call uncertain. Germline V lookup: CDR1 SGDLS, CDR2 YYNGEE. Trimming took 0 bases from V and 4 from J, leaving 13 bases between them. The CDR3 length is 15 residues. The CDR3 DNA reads TGTGCCAGCAGCGTAGGGCCAGCGGGAACCACTGAAGCTTTCTTT. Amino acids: CASSVGPAGTTEAFF. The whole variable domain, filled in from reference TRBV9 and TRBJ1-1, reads DSGVTQTPKHLITATGQRVTLRCSPRSGDLSVYWYQQSLDQGLQFLIQYYNGEERAKGNILERFSAQQFPDLHSELNLSSLELGDSALYFCASSVGPAGTTEAFFGQGTRLTVV.

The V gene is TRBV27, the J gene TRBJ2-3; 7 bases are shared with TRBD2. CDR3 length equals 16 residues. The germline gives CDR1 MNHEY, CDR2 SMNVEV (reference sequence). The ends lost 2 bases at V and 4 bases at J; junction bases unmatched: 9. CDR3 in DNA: TGTGCCAGCAGTTTAACGGGGGAGGGCCCCCCAGATACGCAGTATTTT. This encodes CASSLTGEGPPDTQYF.

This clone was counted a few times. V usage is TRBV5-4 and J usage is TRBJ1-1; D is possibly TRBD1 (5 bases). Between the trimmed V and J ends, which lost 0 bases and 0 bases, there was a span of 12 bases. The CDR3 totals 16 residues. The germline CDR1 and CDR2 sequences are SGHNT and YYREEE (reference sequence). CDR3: CASSLGGVLLNTEAFF. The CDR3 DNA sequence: TGTGCCAGCAGCTTGGGGGGGGTCCTTCTGAACACTGAAGCTTTCTTT.

The CDR3 loop reads CASSEVASIGELFF. As DNA, the CDR3 is TGTGCCAGCAGTGAAGTGGCTTCTATCGGGGAGCTGTTTTTT. V and J are TRBV6-1 and TRBJ2-2; D ambiguous. The CDR3 loop spans 14 amino acids. Trimming removed 1 base from V and 7 bases from J, with 10 bases in between. CDR1 and CDR2 from the germline V gene are MNHNS and SASEGT.

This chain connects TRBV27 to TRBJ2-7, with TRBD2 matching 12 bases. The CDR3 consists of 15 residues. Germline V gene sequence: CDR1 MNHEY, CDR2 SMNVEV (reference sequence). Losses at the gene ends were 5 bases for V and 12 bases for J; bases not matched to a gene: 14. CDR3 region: CASSPRLAGEGKVYF. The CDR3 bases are TGTGCCAGCAGTCCCCGACTAGCGGGAGAGGGTAAGGTGTACTTC.

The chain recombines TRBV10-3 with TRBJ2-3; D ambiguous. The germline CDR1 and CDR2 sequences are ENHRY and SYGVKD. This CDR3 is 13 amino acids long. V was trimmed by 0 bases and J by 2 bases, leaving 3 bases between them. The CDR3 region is CAISESDTDTQYF. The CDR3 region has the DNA TGTGCCATCAGTGAGTCGGACACAGATACGCAGTATTTT.

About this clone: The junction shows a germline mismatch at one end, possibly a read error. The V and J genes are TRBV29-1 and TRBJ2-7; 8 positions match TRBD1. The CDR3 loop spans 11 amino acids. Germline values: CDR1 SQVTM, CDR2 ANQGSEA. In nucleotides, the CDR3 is TGCAGCGTTGAAGATCGGACAGGGACCGTGTTC. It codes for CSVEDRTGTVF.

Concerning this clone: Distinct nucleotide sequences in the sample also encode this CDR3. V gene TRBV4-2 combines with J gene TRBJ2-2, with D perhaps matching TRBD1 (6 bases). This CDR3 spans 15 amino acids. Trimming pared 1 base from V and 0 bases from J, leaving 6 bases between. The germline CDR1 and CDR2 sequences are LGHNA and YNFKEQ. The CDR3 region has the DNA TGTGCCAGCAGCCAAGGGACAGCGAACACCGGGGAGCTGTTTTTT. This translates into CASSQGTANTGELFF.